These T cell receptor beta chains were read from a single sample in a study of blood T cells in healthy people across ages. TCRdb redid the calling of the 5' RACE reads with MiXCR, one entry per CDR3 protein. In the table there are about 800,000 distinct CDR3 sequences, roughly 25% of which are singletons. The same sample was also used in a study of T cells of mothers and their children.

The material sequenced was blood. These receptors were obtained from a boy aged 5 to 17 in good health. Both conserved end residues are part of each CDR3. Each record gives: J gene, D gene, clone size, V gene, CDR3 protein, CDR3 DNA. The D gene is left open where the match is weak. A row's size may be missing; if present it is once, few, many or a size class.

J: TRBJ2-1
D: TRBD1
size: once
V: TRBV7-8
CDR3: CASSEGRGIYNEQFF
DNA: TGTGCCAGCTCAGAGGGCAGGGGGATCTACAATGAGCAGTTCTTC

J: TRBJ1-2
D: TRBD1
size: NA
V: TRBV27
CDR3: CASSARGLYYGYTF
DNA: TGTGCCAGCAGTGCCAGGGGGCTCTACTATGGCTACACCTTC

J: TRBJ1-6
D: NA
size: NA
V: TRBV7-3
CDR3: CASRGGTENSPLHF
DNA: TGTGCCAGCCGAGGTGGGACGGAGAATTCACCCCTCCACTTT

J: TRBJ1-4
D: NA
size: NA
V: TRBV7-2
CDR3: CASSLTGLGNNEKLFF
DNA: TGTGCCAGCAGCTTAACGGGTCTTGGAAATAATGAAAAACTGTTTTTT

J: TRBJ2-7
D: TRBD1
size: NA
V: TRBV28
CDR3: CASSLRQGSPYEQYF
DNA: TGTGCCAGCAGTTTAAGACAGGGGTCCCCCTACGAGCAGTACTTC

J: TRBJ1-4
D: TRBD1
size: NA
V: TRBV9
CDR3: CASSGDSTNEKLFF
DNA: TGTGCCAGCAGCGGGGACAGCACTAATGAAAAACTGTTTTTT

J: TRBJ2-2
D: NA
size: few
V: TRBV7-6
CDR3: CASSSTWAGELFF
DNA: TGTGCCAGCAGCTCCACCTGGGCCGGGGAGCTGTTTTTT

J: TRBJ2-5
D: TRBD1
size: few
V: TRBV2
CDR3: CASRDGTEETQYF
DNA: TGTGCCAGCAGAGATGGGACAGAAGAGACCCAGTACTTC

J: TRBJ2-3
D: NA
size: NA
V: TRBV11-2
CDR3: CASSLDGTRTDTQYF
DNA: TGTGCCAGCAGCTTAGACGGGACTCGCACAGATACGCAGTATTTT

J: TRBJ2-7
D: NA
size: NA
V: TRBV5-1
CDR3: CASSLGTPSYEQYF
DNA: TGCGCCAGCAGCTTGGGGACACCATCTTACGAGCAGTACTTC

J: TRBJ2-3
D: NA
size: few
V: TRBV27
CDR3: CASSLTGPTGTDTQYF
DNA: TGTGCCAGCAGTTTGACAGGCCCTACCGGCACAGATACGCAGTATTTT

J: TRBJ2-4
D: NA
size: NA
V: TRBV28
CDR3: CASSHGPIAKNIQYF
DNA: TGTGCCAGCAGCCATGGACCTATAGCCAAAAACATTCAGTACTTC

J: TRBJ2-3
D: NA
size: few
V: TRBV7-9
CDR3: CASSGESTDTQYF
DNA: TGTGCCAGCAGCGGAGAAAGCACAGATACGCAGTATTTT

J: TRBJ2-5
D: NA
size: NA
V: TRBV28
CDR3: CAGSLGREIETQYF
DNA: TGTGCCGGCAGTTTGGGCAGGGAGATAGAGACCCAGTACTTC

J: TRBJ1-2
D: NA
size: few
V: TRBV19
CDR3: CASSTWENPNYGYTF
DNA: TGTGCCAGTAGCACTTGGGAAAATCCAAACTATGGCTACACCTTC

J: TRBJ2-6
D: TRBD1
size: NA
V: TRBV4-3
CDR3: CASSQEGQVNSGANVLTF
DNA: TGCGCCAGCAGCCAAGAGGGACAGGTTAACTCTGGGGCCAACGTCCTGACTTTC

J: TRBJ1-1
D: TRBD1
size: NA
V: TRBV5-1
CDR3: CASSLTGGSGEAFF
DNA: TGCGCCAGCAGCTTGACAGGGGGGTCCGGTGAAGCTTTCTTT

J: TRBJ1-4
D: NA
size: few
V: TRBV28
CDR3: CASQRGGVNEKLFF
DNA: TGTGCCAGCCAACGGGGGGGGGTTAATGAAAAACTGTTTTTT

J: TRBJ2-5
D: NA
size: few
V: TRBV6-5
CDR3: CASSYRSPAQYF
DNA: TGTGCCAGCAGTTACAGGTCGCCGGCCCAGTACTTC

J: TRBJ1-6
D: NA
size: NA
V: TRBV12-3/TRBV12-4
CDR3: CASSFTRLDNSPLHF
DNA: TGTGCCAGCAGTTTTACCAGGCTAGATAATTCACCCCTCCACTTT

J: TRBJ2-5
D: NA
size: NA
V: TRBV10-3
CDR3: CATREVKETQYF
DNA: TGTGCCACCCGCGAGGTTAAGGAGACCCAGTACTTC

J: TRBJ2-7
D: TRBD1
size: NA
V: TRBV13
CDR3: CASSGQGSRHEQYF
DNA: TGTGCCAGCAGCGGACAGGGGTCTAGACACGAGCAGTACTTC

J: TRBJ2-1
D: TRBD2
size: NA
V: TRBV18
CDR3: CASSPRGSGGLYNEQFF
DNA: TGTGCCAGCTCACCTAGGGGTAGCGGGGGACTCTACAATGAGCAGTTCTTC

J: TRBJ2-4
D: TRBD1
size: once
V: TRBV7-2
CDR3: CASNDRDIQCF
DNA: TGTGCCAGCAACGACAGGGACATTCAGTGCTTC

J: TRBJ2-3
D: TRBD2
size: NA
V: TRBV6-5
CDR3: CASRASGSADTQYF
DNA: TGTGCCAGCAGGGCTAGCGGGAGCGCAGATACGCAGTATTTT

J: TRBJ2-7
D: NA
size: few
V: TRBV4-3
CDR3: CAGSQALGYEQYF
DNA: TGCGCCGGCAGCCAAGCACTGGGCTACGAGCAGTACTTC

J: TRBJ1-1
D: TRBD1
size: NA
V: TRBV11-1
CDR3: CASSRWTGGVWNTEAFF
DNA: TGCGCCAGCAGCCGATGGACAGGGGGCGTATGGAACACTGAAGCTTTCTTT

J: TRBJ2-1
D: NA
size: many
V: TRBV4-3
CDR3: CASSQDQGDRTCNEQFF
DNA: TGCGCCAGCAGCCAAGATCAAGGGGATCGGACGTGCAATGAGCAGTTCTTC

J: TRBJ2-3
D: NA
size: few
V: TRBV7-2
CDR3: CASSLGPSRMDTQYF
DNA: TGTGCCAGCAGCCTGGGACCTTCTCGTATGGATACGCAGTATTTT

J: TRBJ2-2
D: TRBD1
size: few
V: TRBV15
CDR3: CATSRVTGTGELFF
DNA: TGTGCCACCAGCAGAGTGACAGGGACCGGGGAGCTGTTTTTT

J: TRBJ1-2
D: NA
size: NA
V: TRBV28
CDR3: CASSLTLYSGGYTF
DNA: TGTGCCAGCAGTTTGACTCTTTATTCGGGTGGCTACACCTTC

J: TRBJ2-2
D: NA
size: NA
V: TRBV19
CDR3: CASRQVGRELFF
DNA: TGTGCCAGTAGACAGGTGGGCAGGGAGCTGTTTTTT

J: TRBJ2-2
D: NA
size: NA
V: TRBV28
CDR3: CASLGTGELFF
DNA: TGTGCCAGCTTGGGGACCGGGGAGCTGTTTTTT

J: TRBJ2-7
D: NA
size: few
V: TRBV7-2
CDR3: CASSPRSRDPSYEQYF
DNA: TGTGCCAGCAGCCCAAGAAGCCGGGACCCGAGCTACGAGCAGTACTTC

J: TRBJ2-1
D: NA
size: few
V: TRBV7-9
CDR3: CASSLETLANEQFF
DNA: TGTGCCAGCAGCTTAGAAACTCTGGCAAATGAGCAGTTCTTC

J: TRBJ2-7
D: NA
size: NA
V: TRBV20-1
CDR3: CSARGPAGSYEQYF
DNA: TGCAGTGCTAGGGGCCCAGCAGGGAGCTACGAGCAGTACTTC

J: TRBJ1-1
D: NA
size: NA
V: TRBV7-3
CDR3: CASSLTEGWGTEAFF
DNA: TGTGCCAGCAGCTTAACGGAGGGGTGGGGTACTGAAGCTTTCTTT